This TCR beta chain is drawn from a study of blood T cell repertoires in COVID-19. The overall study: Both acute and convalescent COVID-19 samples were obtained from the United States, Italy and Spain. The cDNA or gDNA used as material had been derived from T cells, B-cell-depleted T cells, or PBMCs.

J gave up 1 base and V 8 bases, and 5 bases lay outside the gene matches. Germline V gene sequence: CDR1 LGHDT, CDR2 YNNKEL (reference sequence). CDR3 length: 15 residues. Original data processing: Amplified reference gene primers provided the basis for estimating nucleated cell counts. Sequenced by immunoSEQ multiplex PCR; TCRdb stores in-frame clones only, minus some. Clone size and V and J calls were adopted from that table, with D and trimming inferred from the DNA. This table has 60,000 or so clones, roughly 85% appearing once. This receptor was obtained from a human donor in a cohort sampled during active COVID-19. Sequences were obtained from peripheral blood. The V and J genes are TRBV3-1 (or the pseudogene TRBV3-2) and TRBJ2-1; TRBD2 matches 10 bases. The CDR3 DNA reads as TGTGCCAGCGTAATTAGCGGGGGGTCCTACAATGAGCAGTTCTTC. This gives the protein CASVISGGSYNEQFF.